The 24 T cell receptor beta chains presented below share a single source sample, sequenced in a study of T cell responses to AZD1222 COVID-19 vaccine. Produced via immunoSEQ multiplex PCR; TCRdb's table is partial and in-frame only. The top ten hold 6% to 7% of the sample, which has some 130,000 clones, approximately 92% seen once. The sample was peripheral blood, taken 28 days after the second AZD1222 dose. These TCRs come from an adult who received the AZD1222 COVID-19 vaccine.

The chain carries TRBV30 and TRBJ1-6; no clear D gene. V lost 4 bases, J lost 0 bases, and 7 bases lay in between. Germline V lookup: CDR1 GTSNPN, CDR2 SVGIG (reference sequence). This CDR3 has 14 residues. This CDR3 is CAWTVGSYNSPLHF. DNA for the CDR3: TGTGCCTGGACAGTAGGCTCCTATAATTCACCCCTCCACTTT.

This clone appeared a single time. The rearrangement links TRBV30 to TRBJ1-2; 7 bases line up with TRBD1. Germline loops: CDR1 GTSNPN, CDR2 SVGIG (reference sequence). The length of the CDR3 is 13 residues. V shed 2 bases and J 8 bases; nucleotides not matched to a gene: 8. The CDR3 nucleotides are TGTGCCTGGAGTCATTCCGGGACAGTCGGCTACACCTTC. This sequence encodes CAWSHSGTVGYTF.

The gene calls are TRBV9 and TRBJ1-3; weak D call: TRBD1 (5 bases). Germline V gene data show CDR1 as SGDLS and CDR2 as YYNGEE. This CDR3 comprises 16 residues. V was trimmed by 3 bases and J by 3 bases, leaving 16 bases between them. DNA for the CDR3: TGTGCCAGCAGCGAAGAGGGGTCCTCGAATGGAAACACCATATATTTT. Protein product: CASSEEGSSNGNTIYF.

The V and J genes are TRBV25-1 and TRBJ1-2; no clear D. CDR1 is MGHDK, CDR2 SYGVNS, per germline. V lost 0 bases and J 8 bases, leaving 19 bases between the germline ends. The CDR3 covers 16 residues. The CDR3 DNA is TGTGCCAGCAGTGAATATCAAGGAGCCCCTAACTGGGGCTACACCTTC. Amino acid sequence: CASSEYQGAPNWGYTF.

For the CDR3, the DNA is TGTGCCAGCAGCCCCCGGCGGCAGACGTATGGCTACACCTTC. Amino acids: CASSPRRQTYGYTF. V and J are TRBV7-2 and TRBJ1-2; the D is unclear. The CDR3 is 14 amino acids. The V gene lost 5 bases and the J gene lost 5 bases, with 15 bases spanning the gap. CDR1 and CDR2 from the germline V gene are SGHTA and FQGNSA.

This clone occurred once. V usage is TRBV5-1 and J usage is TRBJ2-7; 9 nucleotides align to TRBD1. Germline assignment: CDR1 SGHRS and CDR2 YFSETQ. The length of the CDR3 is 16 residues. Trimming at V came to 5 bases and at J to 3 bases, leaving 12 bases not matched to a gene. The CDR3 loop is CASRNGTGIVSYEQYF. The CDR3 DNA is TGCGCCAGCAGGAATGGGACAGGGATTGTCAGCTACGAGCAGTACTTC. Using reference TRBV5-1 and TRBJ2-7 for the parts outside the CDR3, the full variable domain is KAGVTQTPRYLIKTRGQQVTLSCSPISGHRSVSWYQQTPGQGLQFLFEYFSETQRNKGNFPGRFSGRQFSNSRSEMNVSTLELGDSALYLCASRNGTGIVSYEQYFGPGTRLTVT.

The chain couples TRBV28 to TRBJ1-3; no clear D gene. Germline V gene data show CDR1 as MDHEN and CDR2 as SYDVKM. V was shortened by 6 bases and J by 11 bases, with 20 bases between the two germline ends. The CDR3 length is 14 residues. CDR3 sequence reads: CASSMPLERVSIYF. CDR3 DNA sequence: TGTGCCAGCAGCATGCCCTTAGAAAGGGTTTCCATATATTTT.

The DNA for the CDR3 is TGTGCCAGCAGCTTATCAGGGTCGGAGCAGTACTTC. Translated: CASSLSGSEQYF. This chain connects TRBV7-9 to TRBJ2-4, with a tentative D call TRBD1 (5 bases). The CDR3 contains 12 residues. CDR1 is SEHNR, CDR2 FQNEAQ, per germline (reference sequence). Trimming stripped 2 bases from V and 13 bases from J, with 12 bases between.

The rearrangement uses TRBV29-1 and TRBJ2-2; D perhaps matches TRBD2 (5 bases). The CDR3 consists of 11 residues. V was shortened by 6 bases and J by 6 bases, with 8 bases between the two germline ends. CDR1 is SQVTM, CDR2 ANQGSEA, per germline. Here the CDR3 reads CSVGEAGELFF. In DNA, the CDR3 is TGCAGCGTCGGGGAAGCCGGGGAGCTGTTTTTT.

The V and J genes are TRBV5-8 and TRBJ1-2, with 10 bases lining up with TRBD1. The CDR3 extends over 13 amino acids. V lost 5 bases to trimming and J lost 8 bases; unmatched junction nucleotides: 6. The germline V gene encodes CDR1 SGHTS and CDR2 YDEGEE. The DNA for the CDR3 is TGTGCCAGCAGTCGAGACAGGGGGCCGGGCTACACCTTC. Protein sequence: CASSRDRGPGYTF.

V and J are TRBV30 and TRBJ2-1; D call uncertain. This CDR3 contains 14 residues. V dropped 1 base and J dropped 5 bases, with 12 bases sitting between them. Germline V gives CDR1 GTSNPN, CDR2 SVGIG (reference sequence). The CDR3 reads CAWSAAFGHNEQFF. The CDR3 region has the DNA TGTGCCTGGAGTGCCGCTTTTGGTCACAATGAGCAGTTCTTC.

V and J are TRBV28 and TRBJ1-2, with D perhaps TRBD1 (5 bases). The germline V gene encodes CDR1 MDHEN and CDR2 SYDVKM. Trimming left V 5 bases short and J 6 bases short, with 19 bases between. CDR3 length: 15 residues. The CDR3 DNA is TGTGCCAGCAGTCCACCGACGGGGCCGGCGGATGGCTACACCTTC. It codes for CASSPPTGPADGYTF.

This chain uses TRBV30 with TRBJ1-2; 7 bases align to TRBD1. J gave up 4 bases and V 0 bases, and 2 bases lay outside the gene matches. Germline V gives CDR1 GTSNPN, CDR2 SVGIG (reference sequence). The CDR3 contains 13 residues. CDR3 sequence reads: CAWSVGGLYGYTF. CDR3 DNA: TGTGCCTGGAGTGTAGGGGGCCTCTATGGCTACACCTTC.

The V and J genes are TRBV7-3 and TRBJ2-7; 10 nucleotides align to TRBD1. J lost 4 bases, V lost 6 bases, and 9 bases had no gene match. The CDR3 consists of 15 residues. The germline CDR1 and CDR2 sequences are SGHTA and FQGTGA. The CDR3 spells CASRANRDRGYEQYF. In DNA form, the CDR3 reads TGTGCCAGCAGAGCAAACCGGGACAGGGGATACGAGCAGTACTTC.

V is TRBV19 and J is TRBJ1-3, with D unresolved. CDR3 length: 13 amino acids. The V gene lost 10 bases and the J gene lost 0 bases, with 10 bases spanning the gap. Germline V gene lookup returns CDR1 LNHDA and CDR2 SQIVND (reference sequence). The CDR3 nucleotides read TGTGCCATTGGAGCCTCCTCTGGAAACACCATATATTTT. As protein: CAIGASSGNTIYF. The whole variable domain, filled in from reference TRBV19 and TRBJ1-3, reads DGGITQSPKYLFRKEGQNVTLSCEQNLNHDAMYWYRQDPGQGLRLIYYSQIVNDFQKGDIAEGYSVSREKKESFPLTVTSAQKNPTAFYLCAIGASSGNTIYFGEGSWLTVV.

CDR3: CASSPQEEGFDEQFF. CDR3 coding DNA: TGTGCCAGCTCACCACAAGAAGAGGGTTTCGATGAGCAGTTCTTC. The rearrangement joins TRBV18 to TRBJ2-1; a weak D match, TRBD2 (5 bases). CDR1 is KGHSH, CDR2 LQKENI, per germline. CDR3 length: 15 residues. V lost 1 base and J 8 bases, leaving 15 bases between the germline ends. The full variable domain, with the rest looked up from reference TRBV18 and TRBJ2-1, is NAGVMQNPRHLVRRRGQEARLRCSPMKGHSHVYWYRQLPEEGLKFMVYLQKENIIDESGMPKERFSAEFPKEGPSILRIQQVVRGDSAAYFCASSPQEEGFDEQFFGPGTRLTVL.

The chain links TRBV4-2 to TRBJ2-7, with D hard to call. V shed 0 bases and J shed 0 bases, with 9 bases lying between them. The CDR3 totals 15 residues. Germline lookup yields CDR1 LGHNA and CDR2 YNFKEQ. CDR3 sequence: CASSQDLGDSYEQYF. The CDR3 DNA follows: TGTGCCAGCAGCCAAGATCTTGGCGACTCCTACGAGCAGTACTTC.

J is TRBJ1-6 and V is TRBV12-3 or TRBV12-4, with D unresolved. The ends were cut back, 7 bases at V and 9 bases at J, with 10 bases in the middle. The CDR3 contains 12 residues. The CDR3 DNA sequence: TGTGCCAGCACCGTAGGGTTTTCACCCCTCCACTTT. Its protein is CASTVGFSPLHF.

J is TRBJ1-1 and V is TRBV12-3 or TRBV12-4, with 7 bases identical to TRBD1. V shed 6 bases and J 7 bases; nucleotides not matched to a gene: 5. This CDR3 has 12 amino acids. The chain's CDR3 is CASSRGRYEAFF. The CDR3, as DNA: TGTGCCAGCAGCAGGGGGAGGTATGAAGCTTTCTTT.

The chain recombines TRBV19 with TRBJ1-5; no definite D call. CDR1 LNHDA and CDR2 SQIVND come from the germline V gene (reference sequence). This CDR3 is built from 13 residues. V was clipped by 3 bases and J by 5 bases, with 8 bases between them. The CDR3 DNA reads TGTGCCAGTAGTATTTCTGGGTATCAGCCCCAGCATTTT. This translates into CASSISGYQPQHF.

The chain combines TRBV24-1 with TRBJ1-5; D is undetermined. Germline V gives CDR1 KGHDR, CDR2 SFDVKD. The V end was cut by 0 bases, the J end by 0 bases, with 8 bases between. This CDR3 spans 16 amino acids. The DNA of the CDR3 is TGTGCCACCAGTGATTTGAGGCGCCTTAGCAATCAGCCCCAGCATTTT. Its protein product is CATSDLRRLSNQPQHF.

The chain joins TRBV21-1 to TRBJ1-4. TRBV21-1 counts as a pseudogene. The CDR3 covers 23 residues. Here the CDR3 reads CASSNALAGMPEGVRSTNEKLFF. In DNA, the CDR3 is TGTGCCAGCAGCAACGCCTTGGCTGGGATGCCGGAGGGGGTTCGTTCAACTAATGAAAAACTGTTTTTT.

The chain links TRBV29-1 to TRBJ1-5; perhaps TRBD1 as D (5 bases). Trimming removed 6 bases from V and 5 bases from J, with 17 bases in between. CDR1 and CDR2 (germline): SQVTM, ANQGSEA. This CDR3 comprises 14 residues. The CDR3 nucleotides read TGCAGCGTCCTAGTCCGGGGCCGGGATCAGCCCCAGCATTTT. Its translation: CSVLVRGRDQPQHF. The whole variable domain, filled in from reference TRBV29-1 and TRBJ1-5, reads SAVISQKPSRDICQRGTSLTIQCQVDSQVTMMFWYRQQPGQSLTLIATANQGSEATYESGFVIDKFPISRPNLTFSTLTVSNMSPEDSSIYLCSVLVRGRDQPQHFGDGTRLSIL.

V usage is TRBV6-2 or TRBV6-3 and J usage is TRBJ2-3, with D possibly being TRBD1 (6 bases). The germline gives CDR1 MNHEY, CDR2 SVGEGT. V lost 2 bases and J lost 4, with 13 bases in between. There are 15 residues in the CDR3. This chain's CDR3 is CASSYSGGAADTQYF. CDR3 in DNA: TGTGCCAGCAGTTACAGTGGGGGCGCAGCAGATACGCAGTATTTT.